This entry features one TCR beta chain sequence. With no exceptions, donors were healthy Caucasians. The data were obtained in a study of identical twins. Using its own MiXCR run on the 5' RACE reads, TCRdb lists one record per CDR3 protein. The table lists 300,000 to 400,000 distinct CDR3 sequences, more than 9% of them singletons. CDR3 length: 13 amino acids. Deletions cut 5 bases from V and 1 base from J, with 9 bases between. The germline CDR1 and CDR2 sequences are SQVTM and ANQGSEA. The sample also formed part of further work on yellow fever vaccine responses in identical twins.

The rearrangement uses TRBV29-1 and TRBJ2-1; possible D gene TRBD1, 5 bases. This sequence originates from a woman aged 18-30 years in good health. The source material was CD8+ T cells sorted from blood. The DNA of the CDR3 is TGCAGCGTTCCAGGGTTTTCCTACAATGAGCAGTTCTTC. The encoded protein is CSVPGFSYNEQFF.